This is a list of T cell receptor beta chains from one sample in a study of cytotoxic CD8 clonotypes in ibrutinib-treated CLL. TCRdb's table, derived via immunoSEQ multiplex PCR, lists solely in-frame clones and lacks some. The table includes approximately 340,000 clones, roughly two thirds detected once. The sequenced sample was PBMCs, obtained after 36 months of ibrutinib treatment. Receptors were obtained from a human donor with chronic lymphocytic leukemia. CDR3s include the opening cysteine and the closing phenylalanine or tryptophan. D genes are given only for firm matches.

d_call	v_call	j_call	cdr3_aa
.	TRBV19	TRBJ1-5	CASSIARFSNQPQHF
.	TRBV2	TRBJ2-3	CASRGHPTPDTQYF
.	TRBV5-1	TRBJ2-2	CASSPRGTGELFF
TRBD1	TRBV5-1	TRBJ1-4	CASSWDRSNEKLFF
.	TRBV5-1	TRBJ2-3	CASSLEPSQTDTQYF
TRBD2	TRBV9	TRBJ2-2	CASSPAGGTGELFF
TRBD1	TRBV5-1	TRBJ2-7	CASSPSSTGGAYEQYF
.	TRBV25-1	TRBJ2-5	CASSDSWETQYF
TRBD1	TRBV19	TRBJ1-2	CASSIGLRTGQDGYTF
TRBD1	TRBV15	TRBJ2-7	CAVRRDRGDEQYF
.	TRBV2	TRBJ2-2	CASSEGAETGELFF
.	TRBV5-1	TRBJ2-1	CASSLGQPNEQFF
TRBD2	TRBV9	TRBJ2-7	CASSVYSGSGYEQYF
.	TRBV5-4	TRBJ2-3	CASSHPRVDTQYF
TRBD2	TRBV29-1	TRBJ2-7	CSARGEGLSSYEQYF
.	TRBV5-4	TRBJ2-7	CASSLGTGMFYEQYF
.	TRBV6-6	TRBJ1-5	CASTLGGGGPDQPQHF
TRBD2	TRBV27	TRBJ2-1	CASSPLAGGEQFF
.	TRBV19	TRBJ1-5	CASSIRGWDQPQHF
.	TRBV9	TRBJ1-3	CASSVGQLGNTIYF
TRBD1	TRBV5-5	TRBJ1-1	CASSQTGTGTEAFF
TRBD1	TRBV6-6	TRBJ1-1	CASSYTTGRTEAFF
TRBD1	TRBV6-6	TRBJ1-6	CASSKVRDRDSPLHF
.	TRBV5-6	TRBJ2-3	CASSPLGGAGTDTQYF
.	TRBV29-1	TRBJ2-7	CSVQGGGPSYEQYF
.	TRBV28	TRBJ1-2	CASSLLRTAYGYTF